Listed here are 21 T cell receptor beta chains from one sample, sequenced in a study of OX40 agonist ivuxolimab in advanced cancers. TCRdb's copy holds only in-frame clones and misses some; the assay was immunoSEQ multiplex PCR. The sample records tens of thousands of clones, more than 75% being singletons. The starting material was CD4+ or CD8+ T cells sorted from blood, obtained in a trial of the OX40 agonist ivuxolimab. The receptors originated from an adult with an advanced solid tumor such as melanoma, head and neck, liver or kidney cancer.

The gene calls are TRBV19 and TRBJ1-2, with D possibly matching TRBD1 (6 bases). The CDR3 loop spans 16 amino acids. The germline V gene encodes CDR1 LNHDA and CDR2 SQIVND (reference sequence). V was clipped by 5 bases and J by 3 bases, with 19 bases between them. The CDR3 DNA reads TGTGCCAGTAGTTCCACGCCCAGAGGACAGTACTATGGCTACACCTTC. Translation gives CASSSTPRGQYYGYTF.

V is TRBV18 and J is TRBJ2-1; D may be TRBD1 (6 bases). Trimming took 3 bases from V and 3 from J, leaving 12 bases between them. CDR1 KGHSH and CDR2 LQKENI come from the germline V gene. The length of the CDR3 is 15 residues. The CDR3 bases are TGTGCCAGCTCACCTTCTGTAGGGGGCTACAATGAGCAGTTCTTC. The encoded protein is CASSPSVGGYNEQFF.

This clone is a singleton in its sample. CDR3 protein: CASTLTSGSETQYF. The CDR3 coding sequence is TGTGCCAGTACCCTGACTAGCGGGAGTGAGACCCAGTACTTC. The chain combines TRBV19 with TRBJ2-5; 12 nucleotides match TRBD2. Per the germline V gene, CDR1 is LNHDA and CDR2 is SQIVND (reference sequence). V shed 7 bases, J shed 5 bases, and the junction held 5 bases outside the gene matches. This CDR3 has 14 residues.

The CDR3 region has the DNA TGTGCCAGCAGCTTTACTAGCGGGGGGGCCGAGTACAATGAGCAGTTCTTC. Residues: CASSFTSGGAEYNEQFF. This sequence joins TRBV7-2 and TRBJ2-1; 13 bases match TRBD2. Germline CDR1 reads SGHTA; CDR2 reads FQGNSA. After removal of 3 bases from V and 4 bases from J, the junction contained 6 bases not matched to a gene. CDR3 length: 17 residues.

The V call is TRBV5-1, the J call TRBJ2-1; maybe TRBD1 (6 bases). The CDR3 runs to 15 residues. Deletions cut 4 bases from V and 5 bases from J, with 16 bases between. Per germline, CDR1 SGHRS and CDR2 YFSETQ. This CDR3 is CASSSGGQIHNEQFF. In DNA, the CDR3 is TGCGCCAGCAGCAGCGGTGGACAGATACACAATGAGCAGTTCTTC.

The chain couples TRBV28 to TRBJ2-4; D remains unclear. Trimming took off 2 bases at V and 1 base at J, with 12 bases between the two ends. Germline-derived CDR1 and CDR2 are MDHEN and SYDVKM. The CDR3 spans 16 residues. The CDR3 region has the DNA TGTGCCAGCAGTTTAAGGACCGGGTCGGCCAAAAACATTCAGTACTTC. Translation: CASSLRTGSAKNIQYF.

This sequence joins TRBV2 and TRBJ1-2, with 7 bases lining up with TRBD1. Losses at the gene ends were 4 bases for V and 3 bases for J; bases not matched to a gene: 2. From germline, CDR1 is SNHLY and CDR2 FYNNEI. The CDR3 sequence is 13 residues long. In DNA, the CDR3 is TGTGCCAGCAGTGGGGACAGCCACTATGGCTACACCTTC. Its translation: CASSGDSHYGYTF.

The rearrangement uses TRBV19 and TRBJ2-2, with TRBD1 identical over 7 bases. Germline assignment: CDR1 LNHDA and CDR2 SQIVND (reference sequence). The CDR3 is 16 amino acids. The trim removed 4 bases at V and 5 bases at J, leaving 10 bases unmatched. This CDR3 is CASSKPQGVGTGELFF. Written as DNA, the CDR3 is TGTGCCAGTAGTAAGCCCCAGGGGGTAGGGACCGGGGAGCTGTTTTTT.

V is TRBV27 and J is TRBJ2-7; D may be TRBD2 (5 bases). Trimming cost V 2 bases and J 6 bases, with 14 bases left between them. Germline CDR1 is MNHEY and CDR2 is SMNVEV (reference sequence). The CDR3 totals 14 residues. CDR3 coding DNA: TGTGCCAGCAGTTTACCCGACAATCGGGGCGAGCAGTACTTC. Amino acids: CASSLPDNRGEQYF.

The rearrangement links TRBV5-5 to TRBJ2-7, with D possibly TRBD1 on 6 matching bases. The germline V gene has CDR1 SGHKS and CDR2 YYEKEE (reference sequence). V gave up 4 bases and J gave up 2 bases, with 10 bases separating them. The CDR3 spans 13 residues. The CDR3 spells CASSLGTTYEQYV. CDR3 in DNA: TGTGCCAGCAGCCTCGGGACAACCTACGAGCAGTACGTC.

This chain uses TRBV19 with TRBJ1-1, with TRBD1 matching over 7 bases. Germline loops: CDR1 LNHDA, CDR2 SQIVND (reference sequence). The J segment lost 7 bases and the V segment lost 9 bases, leaving 11 bases of the junction unmatched. The CDR3 runs 13 residues. The CDR3 bases are TGTGCCAGCACTACCACAGGGGCGAGTGAAGCTTTCTTT. Protein: CASTTTGASEAFF.

The rearrangement uses TRBV30 and TRBJ1-2; D remains unclear. V was shortened by 0 bases and J by 4 bases, with 15 bases between the two germline ends. The CDR3 loop spans 15 amino acids. The germline V gene encodes CDR1 GTSNPN and CDR2 SVGIG (reference sequence). The CDR3 loop reads CAWSVGGSFGYGYTF. Written as DNA, the CDR3 is TGTGCCTGGAGTGTAGGTGGCTCCTTCGGCTATGGCTACACCTTC.

This clone was observed a handful of times. The chain couples TRBV7-2 to TRBJ2-3, with 9 bases aligning to TRBD2. V shed 1 base, J shed 2 bases, and the junction held 7 bases outside the gene matches. The CDR3 is 17 residues long. Germline CDR1 SGHTA, CDR2 FQGNSA. The CDR3 region is CASSLGVAGGPTDTQYF. Here the CDR3 DNA reads TGTGCCAGCAGCTTAGGGGTTGCGGGGGGGCCCACAGATACGCAGTATTTT.

This clone has a handful of counts. V is TRBV5-5 and J is TRBJ1-1; 8 bases agree with TRBD1. Losses at the gene ends were 4 bases for V and 0 bases for J; bases not matched to a gene: 5. CDR1 is SGHKS, CDR2 YYEKEE, per germline (reference sequence). The CDR3 contains 15 residues. The CDR3 loop is CASSRGTGMNTEAFF. CDR3 sequence (DNA): TGTGCCAGCAGCAGGGGGACAGGCATGAACACTGAAGCTTTCTTT.

The chain joins TRBV7-6 to TRBJ2-5; D not certain. Germline V lookup: CDR1 SGHVS, CDR2 FNYEAQ. This CDR3 comprises 15 residues. Between the trimmed V and J ends, which lost 1 base and 3 bases, there was a span of 12 bases. The DNA for the CDR3 is TGTGCCAGCAGCTTAGGGTCCTACAGAAAAGAGACCCAGTACTTC. This encodes CASSLGSYRKETQYF.

V gene TRBV7-8 combines with J gene TRBJ1-6, with 10 positions matching TRBD1. The trim removed 3 bases at V and 16 bases at J, leaving 9 bases unmatched. The CDR3 contains 14 residues. CDR1 and CDR2 (germline): SGHVS, FQNEAQ. For the CDR3, the DNA is TGTGCCAGCAGCTTGGGACAGGGGCGTCACTGGCTCCACTTT. Translated, it gives CASSLGQGRHWLHF.

There are a few counts of this clone. The chain couples TRBV29-1 to TRBJ2-5; the D gene is possibly TRBD2 (5 bases). The germline gives CDR1 SQVTM, CDR2 ANQGSEA. Trimming took off 6 bases at V and 5 bases at J, with 10 bases between the two ends. The CDR3 runs 11 residues. The chain's CDR3 is CSVEDGETQYF. CDR3 sequence (DNA): TGCAGCGTGGAGGATGGGGAGACCCAGTACTTC.

The rearrangement joins TRBV28 to TRBJ2-3; TRBD2 agrees at 9 bases. The CDR3 runs 16 residues. V lost 5 bases to trimming and J lost 3 bases; unmatched junction nucleotides: 9. Germline V gives CDR1 MDHEN, CDR2 SYDVKM. The CDR3 reads CASSPHGGRVTDTQYF. For the CDR3, the DNA is TGTGCCAGCAGTCCCCATGGCGGGAGGGTTACAGATACGCAGTATTTT.

CDR3 nucleotides: TGTGTCAGAAGCTCACAGGGGGGACTCGGACAGCCCCAGCATTTT. Translation: CVRSSQGGLGQPQHF. V gene TRBV7-5 combines with J gene TRBJ1-5; the tabulated D call, TRBD1, remains unverified against the DNA. TRBV7-5 is a pseudogene segment. The CDR3 totals 15 residues.

The CDR3 protein is CASQTGKDTEAFF. DNA of the CDR3: TGTGCCAGCCAGACAGGGAAAGACACTGAAGCTTTCTTT. This chain uses TRBV28 with TRBJ1-1; the match to TRBD1 covers 7 bases. The CDR3 extends over 13 amino acids. Germline trimming cut 8 bases from V and 3 bases from J; bases unmatched to any gene: 6. CDR1 and CDR2 from the germline V gene are MDHEN and SYDVKM.

V usage is TRBV2 and J usage is TRBJ2-4, with D perhaps assigned TRBD1 or TRBD2 (5 bases each). V was clipped by 8 bases and J by 4 bases, with 9 bases between them. The CDR3 has 12 residues. CDR1 and CDR2 from the germline V gene are SNHLY and FYNNEI. This chain's CDR3 is CASGTSKNIQYF. DNA of the CDR3: TGTGCCAGCGGGACGTCTAAAAACATTCAGTACTTC.